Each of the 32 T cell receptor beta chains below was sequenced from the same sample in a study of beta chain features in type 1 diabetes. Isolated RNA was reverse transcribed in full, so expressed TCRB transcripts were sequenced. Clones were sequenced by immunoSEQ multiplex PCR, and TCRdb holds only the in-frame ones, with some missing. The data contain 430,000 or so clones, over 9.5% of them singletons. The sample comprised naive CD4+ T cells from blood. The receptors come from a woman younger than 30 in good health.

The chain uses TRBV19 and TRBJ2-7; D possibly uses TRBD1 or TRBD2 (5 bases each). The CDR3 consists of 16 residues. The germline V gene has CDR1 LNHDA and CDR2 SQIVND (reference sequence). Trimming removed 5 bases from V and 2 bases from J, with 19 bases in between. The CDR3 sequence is CASSGTGTAAAYEQYF. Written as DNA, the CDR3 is TGTGCCAGTAGTGGTACCGGGACGGCGGCGGCCTACGAGCAGTACTTC.

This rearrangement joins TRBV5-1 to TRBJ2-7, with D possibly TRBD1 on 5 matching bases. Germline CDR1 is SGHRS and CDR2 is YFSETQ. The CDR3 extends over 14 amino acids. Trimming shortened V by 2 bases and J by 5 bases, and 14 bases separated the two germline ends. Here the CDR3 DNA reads TGCGCCAGCAGCTTATACCAGGGTTCGGACGAGCAGTACTTC. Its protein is CASSLYQGSDEQYF.

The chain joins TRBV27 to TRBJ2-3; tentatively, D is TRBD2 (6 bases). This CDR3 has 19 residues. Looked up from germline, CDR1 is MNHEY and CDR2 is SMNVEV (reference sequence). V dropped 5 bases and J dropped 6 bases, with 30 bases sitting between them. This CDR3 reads CASSPNSVAWRGPRDTQYF. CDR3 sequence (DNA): TGTGCCAGCAGTCCAAACTCGGTTGCTTGGCGGGGCCCCAGGGATACGCAGTATTTT.

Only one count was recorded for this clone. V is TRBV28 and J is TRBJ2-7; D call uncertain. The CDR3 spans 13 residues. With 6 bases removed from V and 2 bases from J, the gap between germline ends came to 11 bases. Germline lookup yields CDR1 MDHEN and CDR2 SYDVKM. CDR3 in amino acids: CASSSPPAYEQYV. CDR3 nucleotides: TGTGCCAGCAGCTCACCCCCCGCCTACGAGCAGTACGTC.

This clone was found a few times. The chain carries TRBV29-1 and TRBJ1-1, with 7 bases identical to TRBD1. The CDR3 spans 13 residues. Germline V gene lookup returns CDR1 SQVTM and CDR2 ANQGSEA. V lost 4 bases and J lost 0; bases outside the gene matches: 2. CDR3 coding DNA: TGCAGCGTTGGGACAGGCATGAACACTGAAGCTTTCTTT. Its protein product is CSVGTGMNTEAFF.

Written as DNA, the CDR3 is TGTGCCAGCAGTTTGAAGGGGCCTCCCTACGAGCAGTACGTC. Translating it yields CASSLKGPPYEQYV. J is TRBJ2-7 and V is TRBV27; D might be TRBD1 (5 bases). V lost 3 bases and J lost 2, with 11 bases in between. From germline, CDR1 is MNHEY and CDR2 SMNVEV (reference sequence). The CDR3 contains 14 residues.

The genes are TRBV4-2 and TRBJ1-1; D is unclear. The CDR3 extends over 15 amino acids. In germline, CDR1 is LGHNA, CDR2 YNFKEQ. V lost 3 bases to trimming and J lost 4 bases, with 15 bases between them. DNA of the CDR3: TGTGCCAGCAGCCACCTTAACTCAGCCGGCACTGAAGCTTTCTTT. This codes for CASSHLNSAGTEAFF.

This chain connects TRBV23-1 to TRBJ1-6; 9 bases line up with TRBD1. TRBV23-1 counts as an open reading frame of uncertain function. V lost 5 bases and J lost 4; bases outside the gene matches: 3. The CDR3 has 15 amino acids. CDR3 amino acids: CASSFGTGYNSPLHF. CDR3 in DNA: TGCGCCAGCAGTTTCGGGACAGGGTATAATTCACCCCTCCACTTT.

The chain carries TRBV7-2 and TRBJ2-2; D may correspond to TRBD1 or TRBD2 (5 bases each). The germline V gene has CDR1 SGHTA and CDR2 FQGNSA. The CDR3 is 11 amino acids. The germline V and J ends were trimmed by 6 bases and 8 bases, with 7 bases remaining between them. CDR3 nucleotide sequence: TGTGCCAGCAGGGGACGAGGGGAGCTGTTTTTT. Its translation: CASRGRGELFF. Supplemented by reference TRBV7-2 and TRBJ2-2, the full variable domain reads GAGVSQSPSNKVTEKGKDVELRCDPISGHTALYWYRQSLGQGLEFLIYFQGNSAPDKSGLPSDRFSAERTGGSVSTLTIQRTQQEDSAVYLCASRGRGELFFGEGSRLTVL.

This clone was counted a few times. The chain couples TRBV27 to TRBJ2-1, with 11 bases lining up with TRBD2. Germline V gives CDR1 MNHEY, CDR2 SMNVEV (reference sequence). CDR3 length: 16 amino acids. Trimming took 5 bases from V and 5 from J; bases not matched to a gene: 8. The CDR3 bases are TGTGCCAGCAGTCTCTCCGGGACTAGCGGAAACAATGAGCAGTTCTTC. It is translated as CASSLSGTSGNNEQFF.

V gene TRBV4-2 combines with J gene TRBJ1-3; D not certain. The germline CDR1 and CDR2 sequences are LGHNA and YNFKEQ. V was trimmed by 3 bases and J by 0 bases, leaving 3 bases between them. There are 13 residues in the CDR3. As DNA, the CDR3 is TGTGCCAGCAGCCACAACTCTGGAAACACCATATATTTT. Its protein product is CASSHNSGNTIYF.

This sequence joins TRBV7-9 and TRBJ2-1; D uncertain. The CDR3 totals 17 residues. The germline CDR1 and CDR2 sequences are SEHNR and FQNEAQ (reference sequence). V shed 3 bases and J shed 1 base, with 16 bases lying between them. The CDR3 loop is CASSFRSRAISYNEQFF. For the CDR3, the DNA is TGTGCCAGCAGCTTCCGCTCACGGGCTATTTCCTACAATGAGCAGTTCTTC.

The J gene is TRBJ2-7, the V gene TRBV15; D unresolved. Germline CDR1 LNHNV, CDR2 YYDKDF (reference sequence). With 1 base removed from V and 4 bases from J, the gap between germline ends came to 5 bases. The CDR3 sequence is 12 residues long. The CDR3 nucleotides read TGTGCCACCAGCAGAGCAGGTTACGAGCAGTACGTC. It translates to CATSRAGYEQYV.

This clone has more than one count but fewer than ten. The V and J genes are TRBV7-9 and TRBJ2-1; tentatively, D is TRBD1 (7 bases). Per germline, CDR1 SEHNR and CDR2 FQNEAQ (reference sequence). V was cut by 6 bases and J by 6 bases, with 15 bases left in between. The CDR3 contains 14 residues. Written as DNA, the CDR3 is TGTGCCAGCAGAAGGGGGCAGGGAGGCAATGAGCAGTTCTTC. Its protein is CASRRGQGGNEQFF.

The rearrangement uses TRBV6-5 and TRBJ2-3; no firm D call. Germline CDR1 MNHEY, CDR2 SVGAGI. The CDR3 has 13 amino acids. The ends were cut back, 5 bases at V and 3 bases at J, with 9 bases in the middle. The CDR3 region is CASSLARTDTQYF. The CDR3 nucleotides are TGTGCCAGCAGTCTGGCCCGAACAGATACGCAGTATTTT.

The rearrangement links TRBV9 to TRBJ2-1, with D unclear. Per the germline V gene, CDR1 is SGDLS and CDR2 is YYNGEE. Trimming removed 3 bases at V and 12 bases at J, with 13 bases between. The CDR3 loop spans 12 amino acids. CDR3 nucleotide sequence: TGTGCCAGCAGCGCCCCGTCCCATTCGCAGTTCTTC. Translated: CASSAPSHSQFF.

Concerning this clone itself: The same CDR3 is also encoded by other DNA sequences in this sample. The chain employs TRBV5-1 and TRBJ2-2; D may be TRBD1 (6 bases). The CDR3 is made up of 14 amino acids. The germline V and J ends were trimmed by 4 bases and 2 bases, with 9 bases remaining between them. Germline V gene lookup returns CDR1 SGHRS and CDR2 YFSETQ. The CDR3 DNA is TGCGCCAGCAGCCGGGACACAAACACCGGGGAGCTGTTTTTT. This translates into CASSRDTNTGELFF.

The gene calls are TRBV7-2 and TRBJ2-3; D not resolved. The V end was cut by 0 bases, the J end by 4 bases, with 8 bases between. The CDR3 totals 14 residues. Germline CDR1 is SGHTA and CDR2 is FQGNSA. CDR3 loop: CASSLAPGSDTQYF. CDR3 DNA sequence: TGTGCCAGCAGCTTAGCTCCTGGGTCAGATACGCAGTATTTT. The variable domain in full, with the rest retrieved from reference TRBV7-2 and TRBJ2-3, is GAGVSQSPSNKVTEKGKDVELRCDPISGHTALYWYRQSLGQGLEFLIYFQGNSAPDKSGLPSDRFSAERTGGSVSTLTIQRTQQEDSAVYLCASSLAPGSDTQYFGPGTRLTVL.

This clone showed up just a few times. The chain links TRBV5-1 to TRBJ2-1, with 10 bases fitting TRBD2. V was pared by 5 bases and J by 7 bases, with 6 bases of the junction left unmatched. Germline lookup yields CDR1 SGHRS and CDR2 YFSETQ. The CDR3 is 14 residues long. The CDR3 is CASRPSGSENEQFF. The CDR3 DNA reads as TGCGCCAGCAGACCTAGCGGGAGTGAAAATGAGCAGTTCTTC.

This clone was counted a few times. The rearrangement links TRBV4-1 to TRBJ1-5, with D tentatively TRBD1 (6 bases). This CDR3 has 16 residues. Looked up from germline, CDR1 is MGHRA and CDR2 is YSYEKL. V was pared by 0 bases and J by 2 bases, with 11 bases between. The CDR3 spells CASSQDTGSRNQPQHF. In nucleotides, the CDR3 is TGCGCCAGCAGCCAAGATACAGGGTCGCGCAATCAGCCCCAGCATTTT.

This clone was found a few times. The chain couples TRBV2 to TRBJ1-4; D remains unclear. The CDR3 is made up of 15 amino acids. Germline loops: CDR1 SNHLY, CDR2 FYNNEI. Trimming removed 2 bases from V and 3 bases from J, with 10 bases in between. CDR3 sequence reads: CASSEQDLPNEKLFF. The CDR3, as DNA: TGTGCCAGCAGTGAACAGGACCTCCCTAATGAAAAACTGTTTTTT.

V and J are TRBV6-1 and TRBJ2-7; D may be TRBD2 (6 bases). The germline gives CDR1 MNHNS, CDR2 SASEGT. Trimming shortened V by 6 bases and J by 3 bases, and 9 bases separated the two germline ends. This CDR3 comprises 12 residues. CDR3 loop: CASSAGLYEQYF. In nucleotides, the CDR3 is TGTGCCAGCAGCGCGGGACTCTACGAGCAGTACTTC.

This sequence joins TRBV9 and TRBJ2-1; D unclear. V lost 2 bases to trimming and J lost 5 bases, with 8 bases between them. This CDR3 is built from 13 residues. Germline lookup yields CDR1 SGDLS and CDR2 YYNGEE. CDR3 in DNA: TGTGCCAGCAGCGTCGACCGCCACAATGAGCAGTTCTTC. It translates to CASSVDRHNEQFF.

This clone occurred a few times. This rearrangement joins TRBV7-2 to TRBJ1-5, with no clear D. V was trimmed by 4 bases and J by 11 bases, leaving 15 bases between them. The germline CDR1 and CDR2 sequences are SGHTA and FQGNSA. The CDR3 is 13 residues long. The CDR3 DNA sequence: TGTGCCAGCAGCTACCAGGACGGGCAAGCCCAGCATTTT. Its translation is CASSYQDGQAQHF.

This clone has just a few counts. The CDR3 coding sequence is TGTGCCAGCAGCTTAGATGGGGGGTTCGGCGAGCAGTACGTC. Protein: CASSLDGGFGEQYV. The chain has TRBV7-2 and TRBJ2-7; weak D call: TRBD2 (6 bases). CDR1 is SGHTA and CDR2 is FQGNSA in the germline V gene. V was trimmed by 1 base and J by 6 bases, leaving 13 bases between them. This CDR3 comprises 14 residues.

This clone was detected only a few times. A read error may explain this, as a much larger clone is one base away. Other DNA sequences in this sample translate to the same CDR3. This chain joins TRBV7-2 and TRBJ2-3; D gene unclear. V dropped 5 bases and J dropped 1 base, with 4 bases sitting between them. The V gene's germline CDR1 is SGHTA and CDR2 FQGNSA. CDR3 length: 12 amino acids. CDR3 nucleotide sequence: TGTGCCAGCAGCCCGGGCACAGATACGCAGTATTTT. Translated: CASSPGTDTQYF.

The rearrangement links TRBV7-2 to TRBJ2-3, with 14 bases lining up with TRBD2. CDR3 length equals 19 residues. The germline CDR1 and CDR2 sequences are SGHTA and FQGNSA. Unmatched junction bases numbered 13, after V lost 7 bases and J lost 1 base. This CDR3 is CASTPPGLAGVFGTDTQYF. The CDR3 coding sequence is TGTGCCAGCACCCCACCGGGACTAGCGGGAGTTTTTGGCACAGATACGCAGTATTTT.

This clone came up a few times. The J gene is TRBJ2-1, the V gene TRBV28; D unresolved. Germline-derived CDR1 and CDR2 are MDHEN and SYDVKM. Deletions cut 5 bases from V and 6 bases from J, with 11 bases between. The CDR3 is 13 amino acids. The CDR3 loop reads CASSPRHLNEQFF. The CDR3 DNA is TGTGCCAGCAGTCCCCGACACCTCAATGAGCAGTTCTTC.

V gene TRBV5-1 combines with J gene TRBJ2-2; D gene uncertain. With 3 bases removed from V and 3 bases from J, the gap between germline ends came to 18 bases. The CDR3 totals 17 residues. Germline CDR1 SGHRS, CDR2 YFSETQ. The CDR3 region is CASSSQGLGYYTGELFF. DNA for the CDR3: TGCGCCAGCAGCTCGCAAGGGCTCGGGTACTACACCGGGGAGCTGTTTTTT.

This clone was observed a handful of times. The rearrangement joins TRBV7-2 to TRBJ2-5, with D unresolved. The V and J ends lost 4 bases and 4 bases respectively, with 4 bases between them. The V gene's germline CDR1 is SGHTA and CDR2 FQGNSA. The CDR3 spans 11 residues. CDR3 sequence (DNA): TGTGCCAGCAGCTGGGGAGAGACCCAGTACTTC. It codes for CASSWGETQYF.

The CDR3 here is CASSFGRGGTGELFF. CDR3 nucleotide sequence: TGTGCCAGCAGTTTTGGCAGGGGTGGCACCGGGGAGCTGTTTTTT. This chain joins TRBV27 and TRBJ2-2; possible D gene TRBD1, 6 bases. Per the germline V gene, CDR1 is MNHEY and CDR2 is SMNVEV (reference sequence). There are 15 residues in the CDR3. The V gene lost 3 bases and the J gene lost 4 bases, with 12 bases spanning the gap.

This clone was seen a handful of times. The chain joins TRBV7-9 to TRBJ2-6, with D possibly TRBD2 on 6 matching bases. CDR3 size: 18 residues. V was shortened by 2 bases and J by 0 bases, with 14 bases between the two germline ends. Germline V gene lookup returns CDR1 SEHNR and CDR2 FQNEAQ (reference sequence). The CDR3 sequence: CASSLWGSGSSGANVLTF. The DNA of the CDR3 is TGTGCCAGCAGCTTATGGGGCAGCGGGTCCTCTGGGGCCAACGTCCTGACTTTC. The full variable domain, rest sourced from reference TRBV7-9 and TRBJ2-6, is DTGVSQNPRHKITKRGQNVTFRCDPISEHNRLYWYRQTLGQGPEFLTYFQNEAQLEKSRLLSDRFSAERPKGSFSTLEIQRTEQGDSAMYLCASSLWGSGSSGANVLTFGAGSRLTVL.